This TCR beta chain was identified during a study of immune heterogeneity within non-small cell lung tumors. General study points: Largely, high-frequency T-cell receptor beta clonotypes differed from one individual patient to another. The study found identical dominant CDR3 beta clonotypes recurring across tumor sites within a patient, alongside site-unique high-frequency clones. Local tumor mutational burden and local T-cell repertoire clonality showed a moderate significant correlation, R approximately 0.35.

Germline lookup yields CDR1 DFQATT and CDR2 SNEGSKA (reference sequence). V was clipped by 3 bases and J by 0 bases; unmatched bases: 1. The CDR3 runs 14 residues. Template input was genomic DNA from bulk tumor (roughly 600 ng per sample). Several far-apart biopsies were taken per primary tumor during surgery. Newly diagnosed with untreated non-small cell lung cancer, the patients underwent curative surgery. The donor pool consisted of newly diagnosed non-small cell lung cancer patients who were having surgery with curative intent. On this clonotype: Its target is unknown. It may be a read error: a sequence one base away is much more abundant.

For the TCR beta CDR3, multiplex PCR with 32 V and 13 J primers performed the amplification. TCRdb reanalysed the multiplex PCR reads using MiXCR and keeps one entry per CDR3 protein. This table has roughly 10,000 distinct CDR3 sequences, roughly a fifth appearing once. The sequence was collected from a man between 60 and 75 years old with non-small cell lung cancer. Sample: lung tumor tissue. The chain carries TRBV20-1 and TRBJ2-1; 8 bases map to TRBD2. This chain's CDR3 is CSASGRGSYNEQFF. CDR3 DNA sequence: TGCAGTGCTAGCGGGAGGGGCTCCTACAATGAGCAGTTCTTC.